This T cell receptor beta chain was retrieved from a study of OX40 agonist ivuxolimab in advanced cancers. The overall study: Mean age approximately 55 years, range roughly 23 to 79; around 80% male.

Concerning this clone itself: The antigen remains unidentified.

Study results and limitations: Dose levels from 0.1 to 3.0 mg/kg saw CD4+ and CD8+ blood T cells expand clonally by week 6.

Generated by immunoSEQ multiplex PCR, the TCRdb table keeps only in-frame clones and is missing some. The sample includes under 85,000 clones, 78% of them seen just once. Germline V CDR1 and CDR2: SGHRS, YFSETQ. This CDR3 contains 14 residues. V gave up 3 bases and J gave up 8 bases; unmatched junction bases: 5. The receptor's source is an adult with an advanced solid tumor such as melanoma, head and neck, liver or kidney cancer. The sequencing used CD4+ or CD8+ T cells sorted from blood, collected in a trial of the OX40 agonist ivuxolimab. J is TRBJ1-2 and V is TRBV5-1; 12 nucleotides agree with TRBD1. CDR3 DNA: TGCGCCAGCAGCTCGGGACAGGGGGCGCAGGGCTACACCTTC. This translates into CASSSGQGAQGYTF.